This is a list of T cell receptor beta chains from one sample in a study of PD-1 blockade in mismatch repair-deficient tumors. The table came from immunoSEQ multiplex PCR; TCRdb's copy has only in-frame clones and leaves some out. Seen here are 30,000 to 40,000 clones, about 88% observed once, and the top ten hold nearly 4%. Sequencing used peripheral blood, obtained less than 95 weeks after starting pembrolizumab. These receptors were collected from an adult with mismatch repair-deficient cancer. The CDR3 runs from the conserved cysteine through the conserved F or W. Fields, in order: clone size, V gene, CDR3 protein. Not all rows give a size; the values are once, few, many and, for expanded clones, a class.

abundance: NA
v_gene: TRBV5-1
CDR3aa: CASSWQDANYGYTF

abundance: NA
v_gene: TRBV5-1
CDR3aa: CASSWGTGKDEQYF

abundance: NA
v_gene: TRBV30
CDR3aa: CAWSVQGPGNTIYF

abundance: NA
v_gene: TRBV5-1
CDR3aa: CASSEGFQGSGETQYF

abundance: NA
v_gene: TRBV7-2
CDR3aa: CASSQGPHLYEQYF

abundance: NA
v_gene: TRBV18
CDR3aa: CASSQETQYF

abundance: once
v_gene: TRBV2
CDR3aa: CASMGTSGNTIYF

abundance: NA
v_gene: TRBV6-1
CDR3aa: CATRGDSNYGYTF

abundance: once
v_gene: TRBV19
CDR3aa: CASNRPGGGSETQYF

abundance: NA
v_gene: TRBV11-3
CDR3aa: CASSLIPGTGIYNEQFF

abundance: NA
v_gene: TRBV29-1
CDR3aa: CSVEYKGVYNEQFF

abundance: NA
v_gene: TRBV18
CDR3aa: CASSPGSGRGETQYF

abundance: NA
v_gene: TRBV19
CDR3aa: CASSELQRDYEQFF

abundance: NA
v_gene: TRBV30
CDR3aa: CAWRDRDRGTDTQYF

abundance: NA
v_gene: TRBV6-5
CDR3aa: CASSYSMRGFDEQYF

abundance: NA
v_gene: TRBV9
CDR3aa: CASSVSGAGGITDTQYF

abundance: few
v_gene: TRBV5-6
CDR3aa: CASSLRGQGPQPQHF

abundance: once
v_gene: TRBV9
CDR3aa: CASSVASSGTDTQYF

abundance: NA
v_gene: TRBV10-3
CDR3aa: CAISELGGELFF

abundance: few
v_gene: TRBV11-2
CDR3aa: CASSSLWRGNYGYTF

abundance: NA
v_gene: TRBV5-1
CDR3aa: CASSLVAQREIPYNEQFF

abundance: once
v_gene: TRBV11-3
CDR3aa: CASSLEGHTDTQYF

abundance: NA
v_gene: TRBV7-2
CDR3aa: CASSLHGGPTETQYF

abundance: NA
v_gene: TRBV4-1
CDR3aa: CASSQEGQGSYNEQFF

abundance: NA
v_gene: TRBV6-5
CDR3aa: CASSYGRGNPPYF

abundance: NA
v_gene: TRBV27
CDR3aa: CASSFFSGAPNEQYF

abundance: NA
v_gene: TRBV27
CDR3aa: CASTNNHQETQYF

abundance: NA
v_gene: TRBV5-1
CDR3aa: CASSVGASGSYTQYF

abundance: NA
v_gene: TRBV11-2
CDR3aa: CASSPDRANQPQHF

abundance: NA
v_gene: TRBV5-6
CDR3aa: CASSGGTADYSNYGYTF

abundance: NA
v_gene: TRBV11-3
CDR3aa: CASSPEPGLNTEAFF

abundance: NA
v_gene: TRBV5-4
CDR3aa: CASSSAGLVNHEQFF

abundance: NA
v_gene: TRBV30
CDR3aa: CAWGGEGGYGYTF

abundance: NA
v_gene: TRBV4-1
CDR3aa: CASSQTIGRNQPQHF

abundance: NA
v_gene: TRBV6-5
CDR3aa: CAANPSLMNTEAFF

abundance: NA
v_gene: TRBV6-5
CDR3aa: CAVRWESGTEAFF

abundance: NA
v_gene: TRBV27
CDR3aa: CASSRSSGYEQYF

abundance: NA
v_gene: TRBV15
CDR3aa: CATSRGPVGSGSNEQFF

abundance: NA
v_gene: TRBV6-1
CDR3aa: CASSEGTGGHYNEQFF

abundance: NA
v_gene: TRBV28
CDR3aa: CASSSGGSNQPQHF

abundance: NA
v_gene: TRBV11-2
CDR3aa: CASSLGLTAYEQYF

abundance: NA
v_gene: TRBV29-1
CDR3aa: CSVRGDSNQPQHF

abundance: NA
v_gene: TRBV6-6
CDR3aa: CASSYSTAPYEQYF

abundance: NA
v_gene: TRBV13
CDR3aa: CASSRDSYNEQFF

abundance: NA
v_gene: TRBV10-3
CDR3aa: CAISASGTESQETQYF

abundance: NA
v_gene: TRBV19
CDR3aa: CACTGFNQPQHF

abundance: large
v_gene: TRBV11-3
CDR3aa: CASSRGLAGGIANTGELFF

abundance: NA
v_gene: TRBV7-2
CDR3aa: CASSLRALQFF

abundance: NA
v_gene: TRBV19
CDR3aa: CASRTGRGGGYTF

abundance: NA
v_gene: TRBV7-9
CDR3aa: CASSSADRGYEQYF

abundance: NA
v_gene: TRBV28
CDR3aa: CASSPPPLGVSYNEQFF

abundance: NA
v_gene: TRBV19
CDR3aa: CASSRTADTQYF

abundance: NA
v_gene: TRBV4-2
CDR3aa: CASSQDFGTRNSEQFF

abundance: NA
v_gene: TRBV29-1
CDR3aa: CSVDGGRMNTEAFF

abundance: NA
v_gene: TRBV7-8
CDR3aa: CASSLTGYNQPQHF

abundance: NA
v_gene: TRBV9
CDR3aa: CASSKQGNSYNEQFF

abundance: NA
v_gene: TRBV7-9
CDR3aa: CASSPGLAGMQETQYF

abundance: NA
v_gene: TRBV30
CDR3aa: CAWSRQPNQPQHF

abundance: NA
v_gene: TRBV11-2
CDR3aa: CASSLARTSGANTGELFF

abundance: NA
v_gene: TRBV5-1
CDR3aa: CASSLLRASDGYTF